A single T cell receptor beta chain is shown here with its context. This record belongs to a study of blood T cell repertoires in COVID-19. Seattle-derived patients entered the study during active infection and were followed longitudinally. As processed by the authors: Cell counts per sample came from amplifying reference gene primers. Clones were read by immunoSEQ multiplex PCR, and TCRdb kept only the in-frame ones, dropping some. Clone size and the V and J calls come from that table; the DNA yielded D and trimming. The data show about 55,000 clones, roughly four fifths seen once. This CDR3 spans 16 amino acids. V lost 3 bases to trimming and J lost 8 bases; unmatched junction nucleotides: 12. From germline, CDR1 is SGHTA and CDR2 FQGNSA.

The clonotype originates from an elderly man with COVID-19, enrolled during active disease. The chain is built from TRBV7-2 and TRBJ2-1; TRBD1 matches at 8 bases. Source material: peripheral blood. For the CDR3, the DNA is TGTGCCAGCAGCTTGCGGCTCCGGCAGGGGGCTGATGAGCAGTTCTTC. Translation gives CASSLRLRQGADEQFF.